This T cell receptor beta chain was sequenced for a study of T-cell memory formation after mild COVID-19. Each CDR3 protein gets one entry after TCRdb re-called the 5' RACE reads with MiXCR. The repertoire has 400,000 to 500,000 distinct CDR3 sequences, 20% to 25% of them found once; the top ten carry around 8.8%. The germline V and J ends were trimmed by 2 bases and 11 bases, with 15 bases remaining between them. The CDR3 extends over 14 amino acids. Germline assignment: CDR1 KGHDR and CDR2 SFDVKD. Sequenced sample: PBMCs or a T cell subset sorted from them (not recorded which). This receptor was identified in an adult woman who had mild COVID-19 (a few samples of this study predate the infection). Cell type and time point are not known. The V gene is TRBV24-1, the J gene TRBJ2-1; maybe TRBD1 (6 bases). In nucleotides, the CDR3 is TGTGCCACCAGTGATTCCAGTTACAGGGTTCAGCAGTTCTTC. It encodes CATSDSSYRVQQFF.